The next 4 T cell receptor beta chains were all read from a single sample in a study of blood T cell repertoires in COVID-19. Only in-frame clones appear in the TCRdb table, and some are missing; sequencing was by immunoSEQ multiplex PCR. Among around 310,000 clones listed, around 90% were seen once. The specimen was peripheral blood. These receptors came from a woman in her 40s with COVID-19, enrolled during active disease.

The chain recombines TRBV5-5 with TRBJ2-7, with TRBD1 matching 7 bases. The CDR3 sequence is 13 residues long. V lost 4 bases to trimming and J lost 5 bases; unmatched junction nucleotides: 6. CDR1 is SGHKS and CDR2 is YYEKEE in the germline V gene (reference sequence). The CDR3 nucleotides are TGTGCCAGCAGCCGTACGACAGGGAACGAGCAGTACTTC. It encodes CASSRTTGNEQYF.

V and J are TRBV19 and TRBJ1-1; TRBD1 aligns across 7 bases. This CDR3 is built from 17 residues. Germline CDR1 reads LNHDA; CDR2 reads SQIVND (reference sequence). V shed 3 bases, J shed 1 base, and the junction held 11 bases outside the gene matches. The CDR3 nucleotides are TGTGCCAGTAGTATCAGGGGGGTCGAACAGAAGAACACTGAAGCTTTCTTT. Translating it yields CASSIRGVEQKNTEAFF.

The chain carries TRBV27 and TRBJ2-1; TRBD1 agrees at 8 bases. This CDR3 has 17 amino acids. Germline CDR1 is MNHEY and CDR2 is SMNVEV (reference sequence). J gave up 3 bases and V 5 bases, and 12 bases lay outside the gene matches. CDR3 bases: TGTGCCAGCAGTCCGGACAGGGCGACGGCAATCTACAATGAGCAGTTCTTC. Protein sequence: CASSPDRATAIYNEQFF.

V is TRBV19 and J is TRBJ2-4; D is uncertain. Germline V gene sequence: CDR1 LNHDA, CDR2 SQIVND (reference sequence). V lost 6 bases and J lost 0, with 15 bases in between. This CDR3 region has 16 residues. DNA for the CDR3: TGTGCCAGTAGGTCGAGGATGCAGCTAGCCAAAAACATTCAGTACTTC. It translates to CASRSRMQLAKNIQYF.